A single sample gave rise to the 22 T cell receptor beta chains below, sequenced in a study of beta chain features in type 1 diabetes. Expressed TCRB transcripts got sequenced, as all isolated RNA was reverse transcribed. This table comes from immunoSEQ multiplex PCR, and its TCRdb copy is limited to in-frame clones, with some not included. The sample shows under 450,000 clones, around 13% of them seen only once. Sequences were obtained from naive CD4+ T cells from blood. These receptors were obtained from a man younger than 40 in good health.

The chain is built from TRBV5-6 and TRBJ1-1, with D possibly matching TRBD1 (5 bases). The CDR3 consists of 14 residues. CDR1 SGHDT and CDR2 YYEEEE come from the germline V gene. The V end lost 5 bases, the J end lost 1 base, and 12 bases lay between the germline ends. For the CDR3, the DNA is TGTGCCAGCAGTCCTGACAGAGAGAACACTGAAGCTTTCTTT. This encodes CASSPDRENTEAFF.

This rearrangement joins TRBV10-3 to TRBJ1-2; a possible D gene is TRBD1 (6 bases). V gave up 8 bases and J gave up 0 bases, with 16 bases separating them. This CDR3 has 15 amino acids. Germline CDR1 ENHRY, CDR2 SYGVKD. The CDR3 reads CAIGLRGAANYGYTF. Here the CDR3 DNA reads TGTGCCATCGGCCTGAGGGGGGCGGCTAACTATGGCTACACCTTC.

The rearrangement joins TRBV5-1 to TRBJ2-5; D is perhaps TRBD2 (6 bases). The DNA end lines up better with TRBJ2-7; the J call may be wrong. Germline assignment: CDR1 SGHRS and CDR2 YFSETQ. CDR3 length: 14 amino acids. CDR3 region: CASSPRGDSYEQYF. The CDR3 coding sequence is TGCGCCAGCAGCCCGCGCGGGGACTCCTACGAGCAGTACTTC.

This clone was counted between two and nine times. The V call is TRBV7-8, the J call TRBJ2-1, with D perhaps TRBD2 (5 bases). Germline lookup yields CDR1 SGHVS and CDR2 FQNEAQ. The V end was cut by 1 base, the J end by 4 bases, with 14 bases between. This CDR3 region has 16 residues. This CDR3 is CASSLGAGSVYNEQFF. The CDR3 bases are TGTGCCAGCAGCTTAGGTGCGGGTTCCGTATACAATGAGCAGTTCTTC.

The chain uses TRBV25-1 and TRBJ1-6, with D tentatively TRBD1 (5 bases). The CDR3 extends over 14 amino acids. V was trimmed by 2 bases and J by 7 bases, leaving 9 bases between them. Germline CDR1 reads MGHDK; CDR2 reads SYGVNS. CDR3 bases: TGTGCCAGCAGTGAAGTCAGGGAAAATTCACCCCTCCACTTT. It translates to CASSEVRENSPLHF.

The CDR3 reads CAWSSGLGEQFF. The CDR3 bases are TGTGCCTGGAGTTCAGGGTTAGGGGAGCAGTTCTTC. This sequence joins TRBV30 and TRBJ2-1, with a weak D call TRBD1 (5 bases). Trimming removed 2 bases from V and 10 bases from J, with 12 bases in between. Germline V CDR1 and CDR2: GTSNPN, SVGIG (reference sequence). The CDR3 runs to 12 residues.

This clone was recorded a few times. One junction end disagrees with the germline gene, perhaps due to a read error. The CDR3 reads CAWGQADNEKLFF. The CDR3 DNA is TGTGCCTGGGGACAGGCCGATAATGAAAAGCTGTTTTTT. The chain uses TRBV30 and TRBJ1-4; 7 bases agree with TRBD1. This CDR3 spans 13 amino acids. Germline CDR1 is GTSNPN and CDR2 is SVGIG (reference sequence).

This clone occurred a few times. The chain employs TRBV4-1 and TRBJ1-2; D might be TRBD1 (5 bases). Germline V CDR1 and CDR2: MGHRA, YSYEKL. The CDR3 spans 15 residues. V dropped 0 bases and J dropped 8 bases, with 16 bases sitting between them. The CDR3 bases are TGCGCCAGCAGCCAAGATGGTTCAGGGATTGACGGCTACACCTTC. Protein: CASSQDGSGIDGYTF.

This clone turned up a few times. V usage is TRBV5-4 and J usage is TRBJ2-1; D unclear. The germline V and J ends were trimmed by 4 bases and 7 bases, with 6 bases remaining between them. Germline CDR1 is SGHNT and CDR2 is YYREEE (reference sequence). This CDR3 has 11 residues. This CDR3 is CASSGGNEQFF. The DNA for the CDR3 is TGTGCCAGCAGCGGTGGGAATGAGCAGTTCTTC.

The rearrangement uses TRBV7-2 and TRBJ2-7; no firm D call. CDR1 is SGHTA and CDR2 is FQGNSA in the germline V gene. The CDR3 totals 15 residues. With 5 bases removed from V and 3 bases from J, the gap between germline ends came to 17 bases. The CDR3 spells CASSPRPKPLYEQYV. For the CDR3, the DNA is TGTGCCAGCAGCCCGAGGCCGAAACCCCTCTACGAGCAGTACGTC.

This clone appeared a few times. The chain recombines TRBV2 with TRBJ2-7, with 8 bases that match TRBD1. This CDR3 spans 13 amino acids. Unmatched junction bases numbered 5, after V lost 5 bases and J lost 5 bases. CDR1 is SNHLY and CDR2 is FYNNEI in the germline V gene. CDR3 sequence: CASSTYRGNEQYF. For the CDR3, the DNA is TGTGCCAGCAGTACTTACAGGGGGAACGAGCAGTACTTC.

This clone came up a few times. The rearrangement joins TRBV7-2 to TRBJ2-5; the D gene is possibly TRBD2 (5 bases). The length of the CDR3 is 15 residues. Looked up from germline, CDR1 is SGHTA and CDR2 is FQGNSA. The ends were cut back, 2 bases at V and 5 bases at J, with 15 bases in the middle. This CDR3 is CASSLNEGGWETQYF. The CDR3 DNA sequence: TGTGCCAGCAGCTTAAACGAGGGTGGTTGGGAGACCCAGTACTTC.

The chain combines TRBV5-6 with TRBJ2-5, with D possibly TRBD1 on 5 matching bases. Germline values: CDR1 SGHDT, CDR2 YYEEEE. The CDR3 totals 14 residues. V lost 5 bases and J 1 base, leaving 12 bases between the germline ends. CDR3 DNA: TGTGCCAGCAGTCCTCAGGGCCTCCAAGAGACCCAGTACTTC. Translating gives CASSPQGLQETQYF.

There are a few counts of this clone. This chain links TRBV7-2 with TRBJ1-3, with 9 bases that match TRBD1. This CDR3 region has 15 residues. Germline V gives CDR1 SGHTA, CDR2 FQGNSA. J lost 4 bases, V lost 4 bases, and 5 bases had no gene match. CDR3 in amino acids: CASSSVGTGGNTIYF. In DNA form, the CDR3 reads TGTGCCAGCAGCTCCGTAGGGACAGGGGGAAACACCATATATTTT.

The V gene is TRBV14, the J gene TRBJ2-3, with D uncertain. The CDR3 runs 17 residues. Germline CDR1 reads SGHDN; CDR2 reads FVKESK. Trimming shortened V by 2 bases and J by 6 bases, and 21 bases separated the two germline ends. In DNA form, the CDR3 reads TGTGCCAGCAGCCAAAGTATTTCGAGGCTGAGGTCGGATACGCAGTATTTT. Translated, it gives CASSQSISRLRSDTQYF.

This clone was seen a single time. The gene calls are TRBV9 and TRBJ2-3; the match to TRBD2 covers 7 bases. CDR1 is SGDLS, CDR2 YYNGEE, per germline. V lost 7 bases to trimming and J lost 3 bases; unmatched junction nucleotides: 5. CDR3 length equals 13 residues. The CDR3 DNA sequence: TGTGCCAGCGGTAGCGGGCGGACAGATACGCAGTATTTT. As protein: CASGSGRTDTQYF.

A few counts support this clone. The V gene is TRBV5-1, the J gene TRBJ2-7; 7 bases fit TRBD1. V lost 0 bases and J lost 0; bases outside the gene matches: 3. Germline V gene data show CDR1 as SGHRS and CDR2 as YFSETQ. The CDR3 is 15 amino acids. The CDR3 nucleotides read TGCGCCAGCAGCTTGGTCCCAGGGGGCTCCTACGAGCAGTACGTC. Translating it yields CASSLVPGGSYEQYV.

This clone was found a few times. V gene TRBV7-9 combines with J gene TRBJ2-5; 12 bases agree with TRBD2. Germline V lookup: CDR1 SEHNR, CDR2 FQNEAQ (reference sequence). The V gene end was trimmed by 1 base and the J gene end by 5 bases; junction bases not matched to a gene: 8. CDR3 length: 17 residues. The CDR3 is CASSLGLAGGPLETQYF. CDR3 DNA: TGTGCCAGCAGCTTAGGCCTAGCGGGAGGGCCTCTGGAGACCCAGTACTTC.

The chain recombines TRBV18 with TRBJ2-3, with TRBD1 matching 10 bases. CDR3 length equals 15 residues. V shed 5 bases, J shed 3 bases, and the junction held 5 bases outside the gene matches. CDR1 KGHSH and CDR2 LQKENI come from the germline V gene. CDR3 in amino acids: CASSSTGGETDTQYF. Written as DNA, the CDR3 is TGTGCCAGCTCATCGACAGGGGGCGAAACAGATACGCAGTATTTT.

The chain uses TRBV6-5 and TRBJ2-2; a possible D gene is TRBD2 (6 bases). Germline assignment: CDR1 MNHEY and CDR2 SVGAGI. CDR3 size: 14 residues. Trimming took 3 bases from V and 4 from J, leaving 9 bases between them. The CDR3 DNA follows: TGTGCCAGCAGTTATGCGGGACCCACCGGGGAGCTGTTTTTT. Translating gives CASSYAGPTGELFF.

The table lists this clone with a few counts. This sequence joins TRBV4-1 and TRBJ1-4; D is unresolved. CDR1 is MGHRA, CDR2 YSYEKL, per germline. The CDR3 loop spans 14 amino acids. V was shortened by 0 bases and J by 4 bases, with 6 bases between the two germline ends. CDR3 nucleotides: TGCGCCAGCAGCCAAGAACGGATTAATGAAAAACTGTTTTTT. As protein: CASSQERINEKLFF.

This chain's CDR3 is CASSLAARNTEAFF. For the CDR3, the DNA is TGTGCCAGCAGCTTAGCGGCGAGGAACACTGAAGCTTTCTTT. The rearrangement uses TRBV7-2 and TRBJ1-1; D remains unclear. Trimming removed 0 bases from V and 1 base from J, with 6 bases in between. Germline assignment: CDR1 SGHTA and CDR2 FQGNSA. This CDR3 region has 14 residues.